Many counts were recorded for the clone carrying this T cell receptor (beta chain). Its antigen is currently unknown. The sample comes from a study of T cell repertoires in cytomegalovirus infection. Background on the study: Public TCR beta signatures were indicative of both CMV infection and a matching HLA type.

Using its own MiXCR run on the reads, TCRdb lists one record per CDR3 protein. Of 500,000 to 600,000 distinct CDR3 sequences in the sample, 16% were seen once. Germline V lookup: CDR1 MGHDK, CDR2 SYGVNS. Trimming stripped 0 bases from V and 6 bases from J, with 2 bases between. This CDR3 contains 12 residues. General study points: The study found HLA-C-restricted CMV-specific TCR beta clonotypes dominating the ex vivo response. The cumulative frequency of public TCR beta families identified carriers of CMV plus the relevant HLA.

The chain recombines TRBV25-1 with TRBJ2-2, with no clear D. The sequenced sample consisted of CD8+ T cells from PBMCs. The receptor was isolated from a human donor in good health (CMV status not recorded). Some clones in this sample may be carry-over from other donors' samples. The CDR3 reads CASSEYAGELFF. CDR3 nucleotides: TGTGCCAGCAGTGAATACGCCGGGGAGCTGTTTTTT.